This T cell receptor beta chain is drawn from a study of T cell repertoires in cytomegalovirus infection. About the research overall: A matching HLA type, together with CMV infection, was signaled by public TCR beta signatures.

This clonotype showed up many times. The antigen is undetermined. This CDR3 region has 18 residues. Germline V CDR1 and CDR2: SGHTA, FQGNSA. The J segment lost 4 bases and the V segment lost 0 bases, leaving 8 bases of the junction unmatched. TCRdb re-called the reads with MiXCR, one entry per CDR3 protein. Among about 770,000 distinct CDR3 sequences listed, 25% to 30% were seen once. Study results and caveats: The ex vivo response was dominated by HLA-C-restricted CMV-specific TCR beta clonotypes.

The gene calls are TRBV7-2 and TRBJ2-1; 11 bases map to TRBD1. The sequences come from cultured CD8+ T cells from PBMCs, collected from culture after CMV antigen stimulation. This receptor was obtained from a human donor in good health (CMV status not recorded). Some clones in this sample may be carry-over from other donors' samples. The CDR3 nucleotides are TGTGCCAGCAGCTTAGCGCCATCCCGGGACAGGGGGTACAATGAGCAGTTCTTC. The encoded protein is CASSLAPSRDRGYNEQFF.